The T cell receptor beta chain described here comes from a study of prognosis after radiotherapy for stage I lung cancer. The germline V and J ends were trimmed by 3 bases and 5 bases, with 22 bases remaining between them. Germline CDR1 reads SGHAT; CDR2 reads FQNNGV. This CDR3 spans 17 amino acids. In this sample, this clonotype turned up many times. From genomic DNA, two-round multiplex PCR was used to amplify TCR beta CDR3. Round one of PCR was performed, and it used primers specific to each TRBV and TRBJ gene. TCRdb processed the multiplex PCR reads anew with MiXCR; each CDR3 protein has one entry. The table records some 15,000 distinct CDR3 sequences, about a quarter of them present only once.

This sequence joins TRBV11-2 and TRBJ2-5; D unresolved. The clonotype comes from a donor aged 50 or older with non-small cell lung cancer. Material: PBMCs, obtained before or after stereotactic body radiation therapy (not recorded which). DNA of the CDR3: TGTGCCAGCAGCTTTCGCTTAGAGACCCAATACTGGGAGACCCAGTACTTC. Translation: CASSFRLETQYWETQYF.